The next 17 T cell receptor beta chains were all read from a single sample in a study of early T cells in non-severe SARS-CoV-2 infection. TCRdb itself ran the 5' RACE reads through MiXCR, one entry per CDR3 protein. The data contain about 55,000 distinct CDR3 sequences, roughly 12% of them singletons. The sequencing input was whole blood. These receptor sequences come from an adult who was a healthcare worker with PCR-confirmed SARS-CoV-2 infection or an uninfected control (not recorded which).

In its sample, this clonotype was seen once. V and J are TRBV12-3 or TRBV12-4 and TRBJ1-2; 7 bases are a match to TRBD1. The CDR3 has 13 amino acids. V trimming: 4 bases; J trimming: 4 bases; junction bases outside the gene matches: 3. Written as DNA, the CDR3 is TGTGCCAGCAGTTCCGGGACAGCCTATGGCTACACCTTC. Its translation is CASSSGTAYGYTF.

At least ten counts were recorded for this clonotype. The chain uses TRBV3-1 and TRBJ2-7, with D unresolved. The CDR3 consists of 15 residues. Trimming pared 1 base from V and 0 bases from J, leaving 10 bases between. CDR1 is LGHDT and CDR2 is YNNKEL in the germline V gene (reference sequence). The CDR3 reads CASSQAPVISYEQYF. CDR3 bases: TGTGCCAGCAGCCAAGCTCCCGTAATCTCCTACGAGCAGTACTTC.

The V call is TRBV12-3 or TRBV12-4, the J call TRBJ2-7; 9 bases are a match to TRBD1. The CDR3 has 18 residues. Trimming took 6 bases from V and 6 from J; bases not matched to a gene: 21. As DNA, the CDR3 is TGTGCCAGCAGCCCGGAACATCCCGGGACAGGGATCAACGTCGAGCAGTACTTC. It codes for CASSPEHPGTGINVEQYF.

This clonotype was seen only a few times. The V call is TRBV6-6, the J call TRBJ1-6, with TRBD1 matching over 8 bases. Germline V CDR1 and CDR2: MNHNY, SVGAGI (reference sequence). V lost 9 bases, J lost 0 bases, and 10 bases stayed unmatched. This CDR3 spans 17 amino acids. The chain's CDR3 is CASSGQGAVSYNSPLHF. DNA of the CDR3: TGTGCCAGTTCCGGGCAGGGGGCTGTCTCCTATAATTCACCCCTCCACTTT.

CDR3 sequence: CSVTSGTGGTDTQYF. For the CDR3, the DNA is TGCAGCGTGACCTCCGGGACAGGGGGCACAGATACGCAGTATTTT. V gene TRBV29-1 combines with J gene TRBJ2-3, with 10 positions matching TRBD1. The J segment lost 1 base and the V segment lost 6 bases, leaving 7 bases of the junction unmatched. CDR1 and CDR2 from the germline V gene are SQVTM and ANQGSEA. The CDR3 is 15 residues long.

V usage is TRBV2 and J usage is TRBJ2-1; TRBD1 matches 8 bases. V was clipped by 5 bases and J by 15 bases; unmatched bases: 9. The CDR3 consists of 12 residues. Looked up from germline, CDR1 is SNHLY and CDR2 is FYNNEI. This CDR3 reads CASSYGQGEWFF. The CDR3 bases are TGTGCCAGCAGTTACGGACAGGGTGAGTGGTTCTTC.

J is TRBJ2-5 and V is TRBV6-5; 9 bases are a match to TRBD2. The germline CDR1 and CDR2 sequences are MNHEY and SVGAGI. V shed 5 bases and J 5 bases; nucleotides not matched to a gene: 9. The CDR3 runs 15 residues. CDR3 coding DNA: TGTGCCAGCAGTCCCCGACTAGCGGTTGGGGAGACCCAGTACTTC. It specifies CASSPRLAVGETQYF.

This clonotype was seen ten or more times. In DNA, the CDR3 is TGCAGTGCTCCTGTTTCCTATAGCTCCTACGAGCAGTACTTC. Translation: CSAPVSYSSYEQYF. This chain connects TRBV20-1 to TRBJ2-7; D call uncertain. Per the germline V gene, CDR1 is DFQATT and CDR2 is SNEGSKA (reference sequence). The CDR3 consists of 14 residues. V lost 5 bases, J lost 0 bases, and 14 bases lay in between.

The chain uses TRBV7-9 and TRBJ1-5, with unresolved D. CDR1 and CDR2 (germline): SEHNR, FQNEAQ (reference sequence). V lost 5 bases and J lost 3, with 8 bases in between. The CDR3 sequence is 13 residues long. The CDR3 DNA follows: TGTGCCAGCAGCCCCCACCCCAATCAGCCCCAGCATTTT. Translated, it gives CASSPHPNQPQHF.

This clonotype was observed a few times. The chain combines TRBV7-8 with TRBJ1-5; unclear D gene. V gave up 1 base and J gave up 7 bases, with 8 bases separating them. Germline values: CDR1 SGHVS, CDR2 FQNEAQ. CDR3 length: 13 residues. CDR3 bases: TGTGCCAGCAGCTTAGAGGAGGGACAGCCCCAGCATTTT. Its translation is CASSLEEGQPQHF.

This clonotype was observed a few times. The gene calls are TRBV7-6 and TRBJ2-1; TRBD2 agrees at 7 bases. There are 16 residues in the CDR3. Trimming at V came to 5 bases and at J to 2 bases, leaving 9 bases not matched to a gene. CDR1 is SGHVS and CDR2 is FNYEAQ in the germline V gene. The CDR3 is CASSRFSGITYNEQFF. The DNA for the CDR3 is TGTGCCAGCAGCCGATTCAGCGGGATCACCTACAATGAGCAGTTCTTC.

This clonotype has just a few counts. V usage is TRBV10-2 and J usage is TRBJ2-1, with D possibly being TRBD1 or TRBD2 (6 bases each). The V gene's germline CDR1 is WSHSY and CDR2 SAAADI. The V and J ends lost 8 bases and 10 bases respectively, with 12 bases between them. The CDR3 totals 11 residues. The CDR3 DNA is TGCGCCAGCCTTTTCGGGGGCGAGCAGTTCTTC. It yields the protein CASLFGGEQFF.

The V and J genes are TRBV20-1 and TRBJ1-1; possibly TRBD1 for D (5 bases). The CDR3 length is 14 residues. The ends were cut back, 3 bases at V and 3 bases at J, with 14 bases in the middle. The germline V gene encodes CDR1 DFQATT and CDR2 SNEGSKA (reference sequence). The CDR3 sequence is CSARGGSRDTEAFF. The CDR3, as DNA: TGCAGTGCTAGGGGAGGTAGCAGGGACACTGAAGCTTTCTTT.

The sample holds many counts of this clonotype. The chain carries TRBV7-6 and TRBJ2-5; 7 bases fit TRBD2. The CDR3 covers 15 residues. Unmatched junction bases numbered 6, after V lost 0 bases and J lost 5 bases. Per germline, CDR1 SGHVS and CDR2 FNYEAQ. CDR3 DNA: TGTGCCAGCAGCTTAGCGGGAGGGGAAGGGGAGACCCAGTACTTC. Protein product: CASSLAGGEGETQYF.

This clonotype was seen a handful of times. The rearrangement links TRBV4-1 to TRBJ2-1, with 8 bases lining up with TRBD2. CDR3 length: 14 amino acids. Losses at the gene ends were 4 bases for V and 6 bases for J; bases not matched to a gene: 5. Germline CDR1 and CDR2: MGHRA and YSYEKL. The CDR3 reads CASSPFRGGNEQFF. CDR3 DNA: TGCGCCAGCAGCCCCTTCCGGGGGGGCAATGAGCAGTTCTTC.

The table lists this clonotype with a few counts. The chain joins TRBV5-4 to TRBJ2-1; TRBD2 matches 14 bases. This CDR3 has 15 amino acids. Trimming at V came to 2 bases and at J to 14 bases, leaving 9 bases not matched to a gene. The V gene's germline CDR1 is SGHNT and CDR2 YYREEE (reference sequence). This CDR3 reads CASSFGTSGSYREFF. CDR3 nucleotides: TGTGCCAGCAGCTTTGGGACTAGCGGGAGTTACCGGGAGTTCTTC.

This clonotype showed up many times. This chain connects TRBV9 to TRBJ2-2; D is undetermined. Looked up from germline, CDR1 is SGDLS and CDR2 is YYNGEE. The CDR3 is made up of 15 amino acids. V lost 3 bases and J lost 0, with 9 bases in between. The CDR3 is CASSGNAANTGELFF. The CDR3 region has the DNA TGTGCCAGCAGCGGAAATGCGGCGAACACCGGGGAGCTGTTTTTT.